This TCR beta chain was found in a study of shared clonotypes between healthy human individuals (dated by TCRdb to 2019 to 2021). Broadly, across the study: A couple of women and three men aged 18 to 49 years were included in the cohort. Per donor, three plates each were used for CD4 naive and CD4 memory, two for CD8 naive, and one for CD8 memory. Blood TCR repertoires of roughly five healthy adults were deeply sequenced to estimate repertoire size and the extent of clonotype sharing between individuals. Libraries were prepared and TCR repertoires were sequenced by different laboratories using diverse techniques, in order to increase sequencing depth and limit assay-specific biases. Each donor's leukapheresis produced roughly between roughly 0.9 and 8.9 billion PBMCs. Broad study findings and their caveats: Naive subsets generally had larger estimated clonotype richness than memory subsets did. Rarefaction of sorted-subset datasets indicated incomplete sequencing despite the large sequencing depth. The small number of donors limited the genetic and exposure-history diversity represented. Sampling was limited to blood, and TCR repertoires in tissue likely differ from TCR repertoires in blood. Clonotypes shared by all four sorted-subset donors showed higher generation probabilities than non-shared clonotypes. Based on pairwise subsampling, the degree of clonotype sharing among donors was expected to be affected by sequencing depth. When a handful of donors were compared, the shared fraction of clonotypes was roughly 5% for naive CD4, about 4% for naive CD8, roughly 2.5% for memory CD4, and less than 0.45% for memory CD8.

The donors were healthy, HIV-negative adults with no recently reported acute infections or vaccinations. Every donor was a Caucasian adult residing in Nashville, Tennessee, USA. CD4+ T cells were enriched by magnetic negative selection, after which naive cells were positively selected on CD45RA and the negative fraction was taken as the memory subset. After blood collection by leukapheresis, PBMCs were isolated using Ficoll-Histopaque density gradient centrifugation and then cryopreserved in the vapor phase of liquid nitrogen. Purity and quantity of every magnetically sorted T cell population were checked by analytical flow cytometry. Genomic DNA was isolated from every sorted fraction and measured by UV absorbance on a Nanodrop 2000c. A word on this clone: Its antigen specificity is not known. The sample holds no much larger clone one base away, and base qualities are not on file.

Using the deep immunoSEQ assay, multiplex PCR amplified TCR CDR3 regions from genomic DNA. Genomic DNA extracted from each cell subset was distributed evenly over all wells of several immunoSEQ 96-well plates, and each plate served as one replicate. For sorted subsets, approximately 210 ng of genomic DNA, equivalent to some 33,000 T cell genomes, went into each replicate PCR. The purified libraries were quantified using a Qubit 3.0 fluorometer, sized with a Bioanalyzer 2100, and then quantified again using the KAPA Library Quantification kit. Every immunoSEQ 96-well plate was sequenced on a separate single-read 150-cycle Illumina NextSeq 550 flow cell. For the original study's pipeline: Because only junctional sequences without quality scores were contained in the immunoSEQ output, filtering matching that applied to full-length reads could not be performed. Sequences were annotated with PyIR, a Python wrapper for IgBLAST v1.9, using IMGT germline references to assign V/J genes and CDR3. Reads were removed for weak V/J assignments (E-value above 1e-6), missing CDR3, stop codons, out-of-frame junctions, or ambiguous translated residues. V3J clonotypes were defined as sequences sharing an identical inferred V gene, J gene, and CDR3 amino acid sequence. The percentage overlap between two repertoires was calculated by dividing the number of shared unique clonotypes by the size of the smaller repertoire. Richness of each repertoire was evaluated using RTK rarefaction, the Chao1 estimator, and Recon v2.1 estimates of unobserved clonotypes. For all TCRbeta clonotypes obtained by the gDNA method from a few donors, generation probabilities were computed with OLGA. Not all clones reach the TCRdb copy of this immuneACCESS table, which keeps in-frame sequences only. Checked studies attribute under half of the gap to unresolved V genes and leave the rest unexplained. V, J and clone size are taken as reported in that table, and D and trimming were inferred from the DNA itself. The sample has a few million clones on record, roughly 95% of them singletons. Approximately 0.13% of the sample is in the top ten clones.

Sequencing used naive CD4+ T cells sorted from blood. Reading the label with the study, this specimen's cell subset or site is: CD45RA+ positively selected. This sequence originates from a man aged 18 to 29 in good health.

For the CDR3, the sequence is CASSPRGPGYGYTF. The nucleotide sequence reads TGCGCCAGCAGCCCGCGTGGGCCTGGCTATGGCTACACCTTC. The V and J genes are TRBV4-1 and TRBJ1-2; the D gene remains uncertain. CDR1 and CDR2, looked up from the germline V gene, are MGHRA and YSYEKL. The CDR3 runs 14 residues from the cysteine to the phenylalanine. The sequence is cut down to CDR3 DNA, 42 bases in frame from base 1. The trim is 4 bases for V and 4 bases for J, with a gap of 13 bases between the germline ends.